Only one count was recorded for the clone carrying this TCR beta chain. Its antigen is undetermined. This sample stems from a study of cytomegalovirus exposure and HLA in healthy donors. This CDR3 contains 16 residues. Trimming cost V 5 bases and J 0 bases, with 14 bases left between them. Per the germline V gene, CDR1 is SGHVS and CDR2 is FQNEAQ. Study-level points and caveats: CMV serostatus was the only recorded immune exposure for donors. Common viral pathogens were later found to be apparently linked to several of the most significant clusters.

Amplification used 60 Vbeta primers and 13 Jbeta primers. Sequencing was performed with immunoSEQ multiplex PCR; in TCRdb, only in-frame clones are kept and a portion is missing. The sample shows around 170,000 clones, roughly 77% of them seen only once. The V gene is TRBV7-8, the J gene TRBJ1-3; D is possibly TRBD1 (6 bases). The sample was PBMCs. The sequence was obtained from a woman aged 25-40 years in good health and CMV-seronegative. DNA of the CDR3: TGTGCCAGCAGCCAAGGACAGTTCAGCTCTGGAAACACCATATATTTT. Translated, it gives CASSQGQFSSGNTIYF.